This T cell receptor (beta chain) was observed in a study of CD8+ T cells in alopecia areata. CDR1 and CDR2 from the germline V gene are SNHLY and FYNNEI. V was shortened by 4 bases and J by 1 base, with 6 bases between the two germline ends. This CDR3 has 13 amino acids. PBMCs were stained for CD3, CD4 and CD8, and CD4+ and CD8+ T cells were sorted. Concerning this clone: As yet, its antigen is unknown.

Study-level findings and limits: When scalp samples are sequenced, resident alphabeta T cells of normal skin are also captured. An increase in clonality over normal scalp was evident in lesional scalp, especially alopecia totalis/universalis. Between patients, shared TCR sequences were less clear than in mice. This was possibly due in part to HLA diversity in the patient population.

Investigators isolated RNA and reverse transcribed it into cDNA to act as the sequencing template. Repertoires were generated with immunoSEQ multiplex PCR, while TCRdb's copy carries only in-frame clones and drops some. This sample carries some 150,000 clones, 62% of them seen once, and the ten largest clones take 30% to 45%. The rearrangement joins TRBV2 to TRBJ2-3; no definite D call. Sequencing input: CD8+ T cells sorted from blood. The sequence was obtained from a human donor in good health. The CDR3 loop is CASSVPGTDTQYF. CDR3 in DNA: TGTGCCAGCAGTGTTCCAGGCACAGATACGCAGTATTTT.